This paragraph covers one T cell receptor (beta chain) sequence. This sample stems from a study of blood T cell repertoires in COVID-19. Study-wide background: Acute and convalescent COVID-19 samples came from the United States, Italy and Spain. PBMCs, B-cell-depleted T cells, or T cells provided the cDNA or gDNA that made up the material.

Germline CDR1 reads WNHNN; CDR2 reads SYGVQD (reference sequence). The CDR3 loop spans 15 amino acids. J gave up 5 bases and V 1 base, and 4 bases lay outside the gene matches. As processed by the authors: Reference gene primer amplification in the assay estimated nucleated cell counts. Generated by immunoSEQ multiplex PCR, the TCRdb table keeps only in-frame clones and is missing some. V and J calls and clone size come straight from that table; D and trimming were deduced from the DNA. The sample has about 87,000 clones; around 86% are singletons. This sequence joins TRBV10-1 and TRBJ2-3; TRBD2 matches 9 bases. This TCR was sampled from a human donor in a cohort sampled during active COVID-19. Sequenced material: peripheral blood. The CDR3 region is CASSEWRGGRDTQYF. The DNA of the CDR3 is TGCGCCAGCAGTGAGTGGCGGGGGGGCCGAGATACGCAGTATTTT.